One and the same sample provided the 32 T cell receptor beta chains below, sequenced in a study of liver allograft versus peripheral blood T cells. The overall study: The authors compared T cell receptor repertoires in transplanted livers with those in the peripheral blood of recipients.

TCRdb called the reads again in MiXCR, with one record for every CDR3 protein. The sample contains over 10,000 distinct CDR3 sequences, 25% to 35% of which appear only once. These receptors were obtained from a human patient who had a liver transplant. Some T cells may possibly be graft donor cells.

By sample share, this clonotype is medium-sized. The chain has TRBV29-1 and TRBJ1-4; TRBD1 might be the D (5 bases). Germline CDR1 and CDR2: SQVTM and ANQGSEA. The CDR3 loop spans 14 amino acids. V was pared by 6 bases and J by 7 bases, with 18 bases between. In nucleotides, the CDR3 is TGCAGCGTCGCTCGGTCAGCGGGGGGTGAAAAACTGTTTTTT. This encodes CSVARSAGGEKLFF.

Concerning this clonotype: Possible read error: a much larger clone is one base away. V gene TRBV10-3 combines with J gene TRBJ1-2; D unclear. Per germline, CDR1 ENHRY and CDR2 SYGVKD. The length of the CDR3 is 14 residues. V was trimmed by 2 bases and J by 4 bases, leaving 11 bases between them. The CDR3 loop reads CAISEQEMSYGYTF. CDR3 nucleotides: TGTGCCATCAGTGAGCAAGAGATGTCCTATGGCTACACCTTC.

This clonotype is labeled medium-sized. This rearrangement joins TRBV6-1 to TRBJ2-1; D is perhaps TRBD2 (5 bases). CDR3 length equals 13 residues. V was clipped by 8 bases and J by 3 bases, with 11 bases between them. The germline gives CDR1 MNHNS, CDR2 SASEGT. In DNA, the CDR3 is TGTGCCAGCGGTGCAGCGGTCTACAATGAGCAGTTCTTC. Amino acids: CASGAAVYNEQFF.

Notes on this clonotype: It may be a read error: a sequence one base away is much more abundant. J is TRBJ2-4 and V is TRBV18; 7 bases agree with TRBD2. Germline V gives CDR1 KGHSH, CDR2 LQKENI. The CDR3 is 18 amino acids. The trim removed 3 bases at V and 0 bases at J, leaving 11 bases unmatched. The DNA for the CDR3 is TGTGCCAGCTCACCGGTATCTAGCGGAGCAATAGCCAAAAACATTCAGTACTTC. Amino acids: CASSPVSSGAIAKNIQYF.

In this sample, this clonotype turned up a few times. The CDR3 nucleotides read TGTGCCAGCAGTTTAATCGTGACTAGCGGGATGGAGACCCAGTACTTC. This sequence encodes CASSLIVTSGMETQYF. The gene calls are TRBV28 and TRBJ2-5; 11 bases align to TRBD2. There are 16 residues in the CDR3. Per the germline V gene, CDR1 is MDHEN and CDR2 is SYDVKM. Trimming at V came to 2 bases and at J to 5 bases, leaving 7 bases not matched to a gene.

This chain joins TRBV25-1 and TRBJ2-7; no reliable D call. CDR1 and CDR2 from the germline V gene are MGHDK and SYGVNS. This CDR3 spans 11 amino acids. The ends were cut back, 6 bases at V and 3 bases at J, with 6 bases in the middle. The CDR3 coding sequence is TGTGCCAGCAGCGCTTACTACGAGCAGTACTTC. This translates into CASSAYYEQYF.

The chain couples TRBV20-1 to TRBJ2-1, with 8 bases that match TRBD2. The CDR3 has 15 residues. The V segment lost 7 bases and the J segment 7 bases; nucleotides outside the gene matches: 15. CDR1 and CDR2 (germline): DFQATT, SNEGSKA (reference sequence). The CDR3 protein is CSVGGKSGRGNEQFF. In nucleotides, the CDR3 is TGCAGTGTTGGGGGGAAAAGCGGGAGAGGGAATGAGCAGTTCTTC.

This clonotype is labeled medium-sized. The V gene is TRBV19, the J gene TRBJ2-7, with no clear D. Germline loops: CDR1 LNHDA, CDR2 SQIVND (reference sequence). The CDR3 is 16 residues long. Deletions cut 6 bases from V and 0 bases from J, with 18 bases between. CDR3 nucleotide sequence: TGTGCCAGTAGCCATAGGGCAGGAGAGGTCTCCTACGAGCAGTACTTC. Translation gives CASSHRAGEVSYEQYF.

This chain uses TRBV18 with TRBJ2-7, with D possibly TRBD1 on 5 matching bases. CDR3 length: 15 amino acids. Looked up from germline, CDR1 is KGHSH and CDR2 is LQKENI. V gave up 2 bases and J gave up 1 base, with 12 bases separating them. CDR3 nucleotides: TGTGCCAGCTCACCAAGCCAGGGATGGTCCTACGAGCAGTACTTC. Translated: CASSPSQGWSYEQYF.

The chain joins TRBV10-3 to TRBJ2-7; D is ambiguous. V was cut by 0 bases and J by 7 bases, with 13 bases left in between. Germline V lookup: CDR1 ENHRY, CDR2 SYGVKD. The CDR3 runs to 14 residues. As DNA, the CDR3 is TGTGCCATCAGTGAGTCTGGATCAGAGGTTGAGCAGTACTTC. As protein: CAISESGSEVEQYF.

The chain combines TRBV5-6 with TRBJ2-7; 7 bases are shared with TRBD1. J lost 2 bases, V lost 5 bases, and 10 bases had no gene match. This CDR3 is 15 amino acids long. From germline, CDR1 is SGHDT and CDR2 YYEEEE. CDR3 nucleotides: TGTGCCAGCAGGCGTTCCGGGACAGAGCCCTACGAGCAGTACTTC. Residues: CASRRSGTEPYEQYF. The full variable domain, its missing parts supplied by reference TRBV5-6 and TRBJ2-7, is DAGVTQSPTHLIKTRGQQVTLRCSPKSGHDTVSWYQQALGQGPQFIFQYYEEEERQRGNFPDRFSGHQFPNYSSELNVNALLLGDSALYLCASRRSGTEPYEQYFGPGTRLTVT.

This clonotype counts as medium-sized. This CDR3 reads CAISLGQGRPRQYF. CDR3 sequence (DNA): TGTGCCATCAGTCTCGGACAGGGCCGGCCAAGACAGTACTTC. J is TRBJ2-5 and V is TRBV10-3; 8 nucleotides match TRBD1. The ends lost 5 bases at V and 11 bases at J; junction bases unmatched: 13. Per the germline V gene, CDR1 is ENHRY and CDR2 is SYGVKD. The CDR3 is 14 amino acids.

This clonotype is medium-sized (0.01 to 0.1%) by share. This sequence joins TRBV6-1 and TRBJ1-1; 8 nucleotides match TRBD1. The length of the CDR3 is 14 residues. V lost 6 bases and J lost 4; bases outside the gene matches: 7. The V gene's germline CDR1 is MNHNS and CDR2 SASEGT. CDR3 sequence: CASSSGQGGTEAFF. CDR3 sequence (DNA): TGTGCCAGCAGCTCCGGACAGGGAGGCACTGAAGCTTTCTTT.

V is TRBV19 and J is TRBJ1-1; D gene unclear. The CDR3 length is 14 residues. V was clipped by 5 bases and J by 1 base, with 11 bases between them. Per the germline V gene, CDR1 is LNHDA and CDR2 is SQIVND (reference sequence). In nucleotides, the CDR3 is TGTGCCAGTAGTCCCCAGTTCCGGAACACTGAAGCTTTCTTT. It yields the protein CASSPQFRNTEAFF.

This clonotype was observed many times. The rearrangement joins TRBV10-3 to TRBJ2-7; D remains unclear. This CDR3 contains 14 residues. Germline CDR1 is ENHRY and CDR2 is SYGVKD. The V end lost 3 bases, the J end lost 2 bases, and 11 bases lay between the germline ends. In nucleotides, the CDR3 is TGTGCCATCAGTGACCCTGTGGCCACCTACGAGCAGTACTTC. It codes for CAISDPVATYEQYF.

In its sample, this clonotype was seen a few times. This chain links TRBV29-1 with TRBJ1-1, with a possible D match to TRBD1 (5 bases). The CDR3 sequence is 12 residues long. Germline V gene sequence: CDR1 SQVTM, CDR2 ANQGSEA. The V gene lost 7 bases and the J gene lost 1 base, with 10 bases spanning the gap. CDR3 nucleotides: TGCAGCGCTGACAGACCGAACACTGAAGCTTTCTTT. This encodes CSADRPNTEAFF.

By share of the sample, this clonotype is medium-sized. The gene calls are TRBV28 and TRBJ2-2; 13 nucleotides agree with TRBD2. The CDR3 loop spans 16 amino acids. With V trimmed by 3 bases and J by 5 bases, 3 bases remained unmatched. CDR1 is MDHEN and CDR2 is SYDVKM in the germline V gene. This CDR3 reads CASSLTSGRFTGELFF. The CDR3 region has the DNA TGTGCCAGCAGTTTGACTAGCGGGAGGTTTACCGGGGAGCTGTTTTTT.

This chain connects TRBV14 to TRBJ1-1, with D unclear. Trimming pared 1 base from V and 4 bases from J, leaving 7 bases between. The CDR3 is 13 amino acids. The germline V gene encodes CDR1 SGHDN and CDR2 FVKESK. The CDR3 sequence: CASSQGALTEAFF. Here the CDR3 DNA reads TGTGCCAGCAGCCAAGGGGCCCTCACTGAAGCTTTCTTT.

Regarding this clonotype: This CDR3 fails to terminate in the conserved phenylalanine or tryptophan, so it likely reflects a read error. This chain's CDR3 is CSGDRAGEQYL. The CDR3 DNA reads as TGCAGCGGCGACAGGGCGGGAGAGCAGTACTTA. V usage is TRBV29-1 and J usage is TRBJ2-7, with D possibly TRBD1 on 7 matching bases. V gave up 7 bases and J gave up 7 bases, with 14 bases separating them. The CDR3 has 11 amino acids. Germline loops: CDR1 SQVTM, CDR2 ANQGSEA.

J is TRBJ1-4 and V is TRBV5-6; TRBD1 might be the D (6 bases). This CDR3 has 15 residues. CDR1 SGHDT and CDR2 YYEEEE come from the germline V gene. V gave up 5 bases and J gave up 7 bases, with 18 bases separating them. The DNA for the CDR3 is TGTGCCAGCAGGAAACAGGGAGAGCTGAGTGAAAAACTGTTTTTT. Its translation: CASRKQGELSEKLFF.

The table lists this clonotype with many counts. V is TRBV6-6 and J is TRBJ1-4; 8 bases line up with TRBD1. The V and J ends lost 7 bases and 10 bases, in that order; junction bases with no gene match: 14. This CDR3 has 15 amino acids. Germline V gene lookup returns CDR1 MNHNY and CDR2 SVGAGI (reference sequence). This chain's CDR3 is CASKRAGGTEGKLFF. CDR3 bases: TGTGCCAGCAAGAGAGCAGGGGGCACGGAAGGAAAACTGTTTTTT.

In its sample, this clonotype was seen many times. The rearrangement joins TRBV19 to TRBJ1-5; maybe TRBD1 (6 bases). Trimming cost V 3 bases and J 8 bases, with 20 bases left between them. The germline CDR1 and CDR2 sequences are LNHDA and SQIVND (reference sequence). The length of the CDR3 is 16 residues. The CDR3 DNA sequence: TGTGCCAGTAGTATGGCCGGGCAGGGGTCTAATAAGCCCCAGCATTTT. Translating gives CASSMAGQGSNKPQHF. The full variable domain, rest sourced from reference TRBV19 and TRBJ1-5, is DGGITQSPKYLFRKEGQNVTLSCEQNLNHDAMYWYRQDPGQGLRLIYYSQIVNDFQKGDIAEGYSVSREKKESFPLTVTSAQKNPTAFYLCASSMAGQGSNKPQHFGDGTRLSIL.

Comments on this clonotype: A much larger clone is a single base away; this may be a read error. The chain combines TRBV7-9 with TRBJ1-1; D is perhaps TRBD1 (6 bases). Germline V lookup: CDR1 SEHNR, CDR2 FQNEAQ (reference sequence). The CDR3 runs 14 residues. The chain's CDR3 is CASSWTDWNTESFF. CDR3 DNA sequence: TGTGCCAGCAGCTGGACAGATTGGAACACTGAATCTTTCTTT.

This clonotype has more than one count but fewer than ten. This chain links TRBV5-5 with TRBJ2-6, with 9 bases aligning to TRBD1. CDR1 is SGHKS, CDR2 YYEKEE, per germline (reference sequence). Germline trimming cut 3 bases from V and 3 bases from J; bases unmatched to any gene: 10. CDR3 length: 18 residues. The CDR3: CASSYPGQGPLGANVLTF. CDR3 nucleotide sequence: TGTGCCAGCAGCTACCCGGGACAGGGTCCCCTTGGGGCCAACGTCCTGACTTTC.

By share of the sample, this clonotype is medium-sized. The rearrangement uses TRBV6-1 and TRBJ1-2; the match to TRBD1 covers 8 bases. V trimming: 3 bases; J trimming: 8 bases; junction bases outside the gene matches: 11. The CDR3 is 15 amino acids. Looked up from germline, CDR1 is MNHNS and CDR2 is SASEGT. Here the CDR3 reads CASSEPGGALQGYTF. The CDR3 nucleotides are TGTGCCAGCAGTGAGCCAGGGGGCGCTTTGCAGGGCTACACCTTC.

This clonotype is deemed medium-sized (0.01 to 0.1%). The V and J genes are TRBV18 and TRBJ1-1; 8 nucleotides align to TRBD1. V shed 4 bases and J 1 base; nucleotides not matched to a gene: 5. CDR1 is KGHSH, CDR2 LQKENI, per germline. The CDR3 is 15 amino acids. Here the CDR3 reads CASSRSTGENTEAFF. CDR3 nucleotide sequence: TGTGCCAGCTCACGTTCGACAGGGGAGAACACTGAAGCTTTCTTT.

CDR3 in amino acids: CASSLGQGAGGYTF. The CDR3 DNA follows: TGTGCCAGCAGCTTAGGACAGGGGGCAGGTGGCTACACCTTC. The V and J genes are TRBV7-9 and TRBJ1-2; 10 bases match TRBD1. There are 14 residues in the CDR3. From germline, CDR1 is SEHNR and CDR2 FQNEAQ (reference sequence). V shed 1 base, J shed 7 bases, and the junction held 3 bases outside the gene matches.

The chain uses TRBV11-1 and TRBJ2-5; D may be TRBD2 (5 bases). Trimming removed 5 bases at V and 1 base at J, with 11 bases between. There are 14 residues in the CDR3. Germline CDR1 SGHAT, CDR2 FQDESV (reference sequence). Here the CDR3 reads CASSEDLTQETQYF. The CDR3 DNA sequence: TGTGCCAGCAGCGAGGACTTGACCCAAGAGACCCAGTACTTC.

This clonotype is medium-sized within its sample. The rearrangement joins TRBV24-1 to TRBJ2-1, with a possible D match to TRBD2 (6 bases). Trimming took 4 bases from V and 8 from J, leaving 20 bases between them. The length of the CDR3 is 16 residues. Germline CDR1 and CDR2: KGHDR and SFDVKD. In nucleotides, the CDR3 is TGTGCCACCAGTGACCAGGGAGTGGGGAGGCGCGATGAGCAGTTCTTC. Amino acids: CATSDQGVGRRDEQFF.

Comments on this clonotype: Given a much more abundant clone one base away, this may be a read error. This chain links TRBV28 with TRBJ1-1, with 7 bases lining up with TRBD1. Germline CDR1 is MDHEN and CDR2 is SYDVKM. The CDR3 runs 11 residues. CDR3 coding DNA: TGTACCAGCACCGACAGGGAAATCGCTTTCTTT. Protein product: CTSTDREIAFF.

This chain uses TRBV29-1 with TRBJ1-2, with a weak D call TRBD1 (5 bases). The CDR3 is made up of 11 amino acids. Looked up from germline, CDR1 is SQVTM and CDR2 is ANQGSEA. CDR3 region: CLGLGDYGYTF. CDR3 in DNA: TGCCTCGGGCTGGGGGACTATGGCTACACCTTC.

This clonotype was recorded a few times. The V and J genes are TRBV6-2 or TRBV6-3 and TRBJ2-2; tentatively, D is TRBD1 (6 bases). The germline CDR1 and CDR2 sequences are MNHEY and SVGEGT. The CDR3 covers 14 residues. V lost 4 bases and J lost 6, with 12 bases in between. The DNA of the CDR3 is TGTGCCAGCAGTTTTAGTGGGGGCTCCGGGGAGCTGTTTTTT. This gives the protein CASSFSGGSGELFF.